A selection of T cell receptor beta chains follows, all from one sample in a study of Graves' ophthalmopathy and Graves' hyperthyroidism. Each CDR3 protein gets one entry after TCRdb re-called the multiplex PCR reads with MiXCR. The table includes roughly 220,000 distinct CDR3 sequences, around 45% detected once. The sequenced sample consisted of peripheral blood. All receptors come from an adult man with Graves' ophthalmopathy. Both conserved end residues are trimmed from each CDR3. For some rows the clone size is stated as once, few or many, or as a class when expanded; others skip it.

V: TRBV2; size: -; CDR3: ASSEDRVNEKLF
V: TRBV19; size: -; CDR3: ASSIDWRSVANQPQH
V: TRBV20-1; size: -; CDR3: SALTSGSEKQY
V: TRBV12-3/TRBV12-4; size: -; CDR3: ASRLGLNTGELF
V: TRBV19; size: -; CDR3: ASSPRGFEKLF
V: TRBV4-1; size: many; CDR3: ASSQFRWSTEAF
V: TRBV10-2; size: -; CDR3: ASSEGKGTEAF
V: TRBV7-9; size: few; CDR3: ASSLLRGAGETQY
V: TRBV14; size: few; CDR3: ASSRGWRSNRSVNYGYT
V: TRBV7-3; size: few; CDR3: ASSPSDYGTANTGELF
V: TRBV6-1; size: -; CDR3: ASSEYRVPGNTIY
V: TRBV7-2; size: -; CDR3: ASSSQRGQWFDGYT
V: TRBV10-3; size: many; CDR3: AISLGRSYGYT
V: TRBV7-9; size: few; CDR3: ASSLASGTETQY
V: TRBV5-6; size: -; CDR3: ASSRTGLGETQY
V: TRBV20-1; size: -; CDR3: SARENREAGELF
V: TRBV4-2; size: -; CDR3: ASSQGDSPYEQY
V: TRBV10-3; size: -; CDR3: ASNEGGFSSYEQY
V: TRBV29-1; size: -; CDR3: SVVEVDGNT
V: TRBV7-6; size: -; CDR3: ASSVQGDQPQH
V: TRBV12-3/TRBV12-4; size: -; CDR3: ASSPGHGDEQY
V: TRBV7-2; size: -; CDR3: ASSLIRTTKNSPLH
V: TRBV12-3/TRBV12-4; size: few; CDR3: ASRKTNYGYT
V: TRBV7-9; size: -; CDR3: ASSLTAVNTEAF
V: TRBV2; size: -; CDR3: ASNPSAATNEKLF
V: TRBV7-8; size: many; CDR3: ASSPHLETQY
V: TRBV27; size: -; CDR3: ASSLSGIRDTEAF
V: TRBV29-1; size: few; CDR3: SVEGTLNTEAF
V: TRBV12-3/TRBV12-4; size: -; CDR3: ASSAYDRTYGYT
V: TRBV7-2; size: -; CDR3: ASSPGGAPAEQY
V: TRBV9; size: -; CDR3: ASSLVRRATGELF
V: TRBV20-1; size: -; CDR3: SAQVGGAGENGYT
V: TRBV2; size: few; CDR3: ASSDQGSGNTIY
V: TRBV7-9; size: -; CDR3: ASSSTGSRPCEQY
V: TRBV7-8; size: few; CDR3: ASTWPRGTDTYEQY
V: TRBV15; size: -; CDR3: ATSRDQAEAKNIQY
V: TRBV4-2; size: -; CDR3: ASSQGLAPAYEQY